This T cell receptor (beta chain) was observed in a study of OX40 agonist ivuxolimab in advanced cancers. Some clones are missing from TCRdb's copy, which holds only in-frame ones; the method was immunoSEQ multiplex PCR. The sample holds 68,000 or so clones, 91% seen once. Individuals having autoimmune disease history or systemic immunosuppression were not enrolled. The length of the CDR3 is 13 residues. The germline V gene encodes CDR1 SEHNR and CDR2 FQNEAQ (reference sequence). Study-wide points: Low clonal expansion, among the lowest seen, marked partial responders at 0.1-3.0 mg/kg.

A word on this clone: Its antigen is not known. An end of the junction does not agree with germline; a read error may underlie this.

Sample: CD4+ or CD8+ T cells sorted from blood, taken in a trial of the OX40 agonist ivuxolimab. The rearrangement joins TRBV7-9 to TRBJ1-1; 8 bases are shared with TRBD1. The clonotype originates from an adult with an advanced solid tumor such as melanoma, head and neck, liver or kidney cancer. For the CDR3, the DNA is TGTGCCAGCAGATTAGAACAGGGGGAAGAAGCTTTCTTT. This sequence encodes CASRLEQGEEAFF.